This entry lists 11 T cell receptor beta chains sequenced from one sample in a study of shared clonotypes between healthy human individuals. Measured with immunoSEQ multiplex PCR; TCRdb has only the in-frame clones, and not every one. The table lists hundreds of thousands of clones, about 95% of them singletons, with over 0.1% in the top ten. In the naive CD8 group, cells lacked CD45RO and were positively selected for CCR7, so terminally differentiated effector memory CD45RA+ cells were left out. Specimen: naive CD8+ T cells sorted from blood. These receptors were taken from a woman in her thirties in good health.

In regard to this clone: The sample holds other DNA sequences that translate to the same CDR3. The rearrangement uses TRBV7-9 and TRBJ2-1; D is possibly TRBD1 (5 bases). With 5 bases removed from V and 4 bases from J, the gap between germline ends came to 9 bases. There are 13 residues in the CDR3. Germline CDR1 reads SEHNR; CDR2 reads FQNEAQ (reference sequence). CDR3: CASSPGMYNEQFF. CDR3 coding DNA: TGTGCCAGCAGCCCAGGGATGTACAATGAGCAGTTCTTC.

CDR3 nucleotides: TGTGCCAGCAGCTTGAACTTGCCCCGGGGTGAGCAGTTCTTC. The encoded protein is CASSLNLPRGEQFF. The chain employs TRBV5-4 and TRBJ2-1; a possible D gene is TRBD2 (5 bases). The CDR3 covers 14 residues. Per germline, CDR1 SGHNT and CDR2 YYREEE (reference sequence). Deletions cut 1 base from V and 9 bases from J, with 14 bases between.

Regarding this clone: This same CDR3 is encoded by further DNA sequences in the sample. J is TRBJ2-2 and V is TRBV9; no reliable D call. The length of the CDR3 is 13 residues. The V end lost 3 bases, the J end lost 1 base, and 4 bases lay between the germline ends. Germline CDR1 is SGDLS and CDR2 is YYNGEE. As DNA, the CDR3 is TGTGCCAGCAGCGCTCAGAACACCGGGGAGCTGTTTTTT. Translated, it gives CASSAQNTGELFF.

The CDR3 region is CASSPTTSGSYEQYF. In DNA, the CDR3 is TGTGCCAGCAGCCCGACAACTAGCGGCTCCTACGAGCAGTACTTC. V usage is TRBV4-2 and J usage is TRBJ2-7; 8 bases are a match to TRBD2. This CDR3 contains 15 residues. J was trimmed by 0 bases and V by 4 bases; bases with no gene match: 5. The germline CDR1 and CDR2 sequences are LGHNA and YNFKEQ.

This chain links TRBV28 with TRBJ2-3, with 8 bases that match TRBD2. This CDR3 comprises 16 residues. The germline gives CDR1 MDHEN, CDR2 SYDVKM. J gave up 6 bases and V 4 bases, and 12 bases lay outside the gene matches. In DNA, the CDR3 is TGTGCCAGCAGTTATCGACTAGCGCCGTTGGAGGATACGCAGTATTTT. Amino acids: CASSYRLAPLEDTQYF.

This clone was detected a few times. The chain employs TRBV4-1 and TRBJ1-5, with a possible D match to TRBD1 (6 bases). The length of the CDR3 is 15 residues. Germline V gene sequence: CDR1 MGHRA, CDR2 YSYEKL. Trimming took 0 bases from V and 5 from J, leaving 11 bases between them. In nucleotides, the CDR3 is TGCGCCAGCAGCCAAGATCCAGGGGATGATCAGCCCCAGCATTTT. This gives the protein CASSQDPGDDQPQHF.

In DNA form, the CDR3 reads TGTGCCAGCAGCCCGCCCTGGGACAGGGGGCGTGAGGCCAAAAACATTCAGTACTTC. Encoded protein: CASSPPWDRGREAKNIQYF. V gene TRBV4-2 combines with J gene TRBJ2-4, with TRBD1 matching 12 bases. The CDR3 sequence is 19 residues long. The V gene end was trimmed by 4 bases and the J gene end by 1 base; junction bases not matched to a gene: 11. Germline V lookup: CDR1 LGHNA, CDR2 YNFKEQ.

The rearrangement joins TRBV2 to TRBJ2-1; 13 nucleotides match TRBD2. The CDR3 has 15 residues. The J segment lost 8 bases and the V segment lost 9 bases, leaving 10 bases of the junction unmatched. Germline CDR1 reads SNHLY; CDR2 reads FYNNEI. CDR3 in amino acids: CARGGGTSGMDEQFF. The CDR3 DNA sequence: TGTGCCAGGGGAGGGGGGACTAGCGGGATGGATGAGCAGTTCTTC.

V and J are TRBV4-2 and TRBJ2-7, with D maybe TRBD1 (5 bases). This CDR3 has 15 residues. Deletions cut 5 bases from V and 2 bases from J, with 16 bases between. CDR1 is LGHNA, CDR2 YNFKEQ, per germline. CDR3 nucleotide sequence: TGTGCCAGCAGCTTGGCCCCCAGGGTCCCCTACGAGCAGTACTTC. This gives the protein CASSLAPRVPYEQYF.

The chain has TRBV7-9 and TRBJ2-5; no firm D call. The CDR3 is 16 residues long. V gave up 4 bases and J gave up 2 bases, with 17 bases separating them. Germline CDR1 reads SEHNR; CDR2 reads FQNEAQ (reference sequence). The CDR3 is CASSSWGDQYQETQYF. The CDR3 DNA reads TGTGCCAGCAGCTCTTGGGGTGATCAATATCAAGAGACCCAGTACTTC.

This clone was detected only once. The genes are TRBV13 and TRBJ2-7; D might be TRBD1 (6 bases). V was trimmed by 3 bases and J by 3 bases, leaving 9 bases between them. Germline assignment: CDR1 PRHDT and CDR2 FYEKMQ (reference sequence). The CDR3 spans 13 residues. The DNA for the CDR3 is TGTGCCAGCAGCTTGGGGGCGAACTACGAGCAGTACTTC. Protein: CASSLGANYEQYF. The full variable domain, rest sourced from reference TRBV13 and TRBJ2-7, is AAGVIQSPRHLIKEKRETATLKCYPIPRHDTVYWYQQGPGQDPQFLISFYEKMQSDKGSIPDRFSAQQFSDYHSELNMSSLELGDSALYFCASSLGANYEQYFGPGTRLTVT.